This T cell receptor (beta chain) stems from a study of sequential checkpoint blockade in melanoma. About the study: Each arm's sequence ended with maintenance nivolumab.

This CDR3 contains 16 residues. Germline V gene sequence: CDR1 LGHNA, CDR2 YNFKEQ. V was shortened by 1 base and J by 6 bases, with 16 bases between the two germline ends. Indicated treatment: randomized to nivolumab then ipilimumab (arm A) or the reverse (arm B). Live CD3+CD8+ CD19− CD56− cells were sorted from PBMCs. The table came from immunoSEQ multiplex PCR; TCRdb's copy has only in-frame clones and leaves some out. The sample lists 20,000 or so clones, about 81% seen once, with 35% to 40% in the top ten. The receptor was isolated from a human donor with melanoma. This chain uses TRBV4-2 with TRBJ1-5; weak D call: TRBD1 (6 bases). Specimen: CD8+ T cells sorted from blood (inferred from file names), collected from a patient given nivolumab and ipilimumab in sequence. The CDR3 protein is CASSQGVGARSQPQHF. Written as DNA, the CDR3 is TGTGCCAGCAGCCAAGGAGTGGGGGCGCGTAGTCAGCCCCAGCATTTT.